These 27 T cell receptor beta chains were sequenced from one sample in a study of blood T cell repertoires in COVID-19. TCRdb keeps only in-frame clones here, not all; method: immunoSEQ multiplex PCR. This sample yields 200,000 to 250,000 clones, of which over 75% are seen a single time; around 4.5% belongs to the top ten. The sample taken for sequencing was PBMCs or T cells enriched from blood (not recorded which). All receptors derive from a man in his thirties or forties with acute COVID-19.

As to this clone: The same CDR3 is also encoded by other DNA sequences in this sample. This chain connects TRBV9 to TRBJ2-5; TRBD2 matches 7 bases. The germline V gene has CDR1 SGDLS and CDR2 YYNGEE. V shed 2 bases, J shed 4 bases, and the junction held 2 bases outside the gene matches. The CDR3 is 13 amino acids. In nucleotides, the CDR3 is TGTGCCAGCAGCGTGAGCGGGGTAGAGACCCAGTACTTC. This translates into CASSVSGVETQYF.

The chain uses TRBV18 and TRBJ1-3, with 9 bases that match TRBD1. This CDR3 is built from 16 residues. J was trimmed by 0 bases and V by 4 bases; bases with no gene match: 4. CDR1 and CDR2 from the germline V gene are KGHSH and LQKENI. The CDR3 loop is CASSLGQGNSGNTIYF. The CDR3 DNA reads TGTGCCAGCTCACTGGGACAGGGCAACTCTGGAAACACCATATATTTT.

The chain recombines TRBV13 with TRBJ1-2; D is undetermined. Trimming stripped 1 base from V and 5 bases from J, with 8 bases between. Per germline, CDR1 PRHDT and CDR2 FYEKMQ (reference sequence). CDR3 size: 13 residues. CDR3 amino acids: CASSLATEYGYTF. The CDR3 DNA reads TGTGCCAGCAGCTTAGCGACTGAATATGGCTACACCTTC.

V and J are TRBV6-1 and TRBJ2-3; weak D call: TRBD1 (6 bases). The CDR3 has 14 residues. V was shortened by 3 bases and J by 3 bases, with 10 bases between the two germline ends. CDR1 is MNHNS and CDR2 is SASEGT in the germline V gene. CDR3 sequence reads: CASSDRGKTDTQYF. CDR3 in DNA: TGTGCCAGCAGTGACAGGGGAAAGACAGATACGCAGTATTTT.

The chain carries TRBV5-1 and TRBJ2-5; D is ambiguous. The germline V gene has CDR1 SGHRS and CDR2 YFSETQ. The CDR3 length is 13 residues. V was trimmed by 7 bases and J by 5 bases, leaving 15 bases between them. This CDR3 reads CASQRRFWETQYF. CDR3 in DNA: TGCGCCAGCCAAAGGCGGTTCTGGGAGACCCAGTACTTC.

As regards this clone: Just one base apart from a much larger clone, this may be a read error. The J gene is TRBJ1-2, the V gene TRBV12-3 or TRBV12-4; TRBD1 aligns across 7 bases. Germline trimming cut 6 bases from V and 7 bases from J; bases unmatched to any gene: 2. This CDR3 has 11 residues. The DNA of the CDR3 is TGTGCCAGCAGCGGACAGGTTGGCTACACCTTC. This sequence encodes CASSGQVGYTF.

The gene calls are TRBV28 and TRBJ1-2; D unclear. The V gene's germline CDR1 is MDHEN and CDR2 SYDVKM. The V gene lost 8 bases and the J gene lost 7 bases, with 8 bases spanning the gap. This CDR3 has 10 amino acids. For the CDR3, the DNA is TGTGCCAGCCGATACTTTGGCTACACCTTC. Its translation: CASRYFGYTF.

This clone was detected only once. The chain is built from TRBV6-1 and TRBJ1-2; 8 bases fit TRBD1. The CDR3 has 16 amino acids. From germline, CDR1 is MNHNS and CDR2 SASEGT. V lost 3 bases and J lost 2; bases outside the gene matches: 8. The CDR3 region is CASSDNWDRLNYGYTF. CDR3 nucleotides: TGTGCCAGCAGTGATAACTGGGACAGGTTAAACTATGGCTACACCTTC.

The rearrangement uses TRBV6-1 and TRBJ2-1; weak D call: TRBD2 (6 bases). The CDR3 extends over 14 amino acids. Germline CDR1 is MNHNS and CDR2 is SASEGT. Trimming left V 1 base short and J 4 bases short, with 8 bases between. The CDR3 sequence is CASSEGAGYNEQFF. In DNA form, the CDR3 reads TGTGCCAGCAGTGAAGGGGCGGGATACAATGAGCAGTTCTTC.

The rearrangement uses TRBV29-1 and TRBJ2-4; D might be TRBD1 (6 bases). V lost 7 bases, J lost 6 bases, and 13 bases lay in between. From germline, CDR1 is SQVTM and CDR2 ANQGSEA. The CDR3 is 12 residues long. The CDR3 sequence is CSDTGSSNIQYF. CDR3 bases: TGCAGCGACACAGGGTCCTCAAACATTCAGTACTTC.

This chain uses TRBV29-1 with TRBJ2-7, with TRBD1 matching 7 bases. The V gene end was trimmed by 6 bases and the J gene end by 5 bases; junction bases not matched to a gene: 7. The CDR3 covers 12 residues. Germline V lookup: CDR1 SQVTM, CDR2 ANQGSEA. DNA for the CDR3: TGCAGCGTCGCGACAGGGACCCACGAGCAGTACTTC. Amino acids: CSVATGTHEQYF.

The chain is built from TRBV19 and TRBJ2-3, with D possibly being TRBD1 (5 bases). The V end lost 1 base, the J end lost 9 bases, and 11 bases lay between the germline ends. The CDR3 consists of 13 residues. In germline, CDR1 is LNHDA, CDR2 SQIVND (reference sequence). The DNA of the CDR3 is TGTGCCAGTAGTATAGCAGGGTTGGGGACGCAGTATTTT. Translating gives CASSIAGLGTQYF.

This clone was counted only a few times. This rearrangement joins TRBV7-9 to TRBJ2-4; no clear D gene. Germline CDR1 SEHNR, CDR2 FQNEAQ (reference sequence). There are 14 residues in the CDR3. V lost 1 base, J lost 0 bases, and 4 bases lay in between. CDR3 sequence (DNA): TGTGCCAGCAGCTTAGGGCAAGCCAAAAACATTCAGTACTTC. Amino acids: CASSLGQAKNIQYF.

The chain is built from TRBV6-4 and TRBJ2-5; D might be TRBD2 (5 bases). Germline V gives CDR1 MRHNA, CDR2 SNTAGT. V gave up 8 bases and J gave up 4 bases, with 17 bases separating them. The CDR3 runs to 14 residues. CDR3 amino acids: CASAAGLAPETQYF. The CDR3, as DNA: TGTGCCAGCGCTGCGGGTCTAGCTCCAGAGACCCAGTACTTC.

This clone was seen a few times. The CDR3 is CSARDTGEAFF. In DNA form, the CDR3 reads TGCAGTGCTAGGGATACAGGTGAAGCTTTCTTT. J is TRBJ1-1 and V is TRBV20-1; the D gene is possibly TRBD1 (5 bases). Per germline, CDR1 DFQATT and CDR2 SNEGSKA (reference sequence). The CDR3 is 11 amino acids. Trimming took 3 bases from V and 7 from J, leaving 9 bases between them.

The chain links TRBV2 to TRBJ2-3; TRBD2 matches at 13 bases. The CDR3 covers 14 residues. Germline V CDR1 and CDR2: SNHLY, FYNNEI. V shed 11 bases, J shed 3 bases, and the junction held 5 bases outside the gene matches. The CDR3 protein is CASTTSGGTDTQYF. In DNA, the CDR3 is TGTGCCTCCACGACTAGCGGGGGGACAGATACGCAGTATTTT. Together with reference TRBV2 and TRBJ2-3, the CDR3 gives the full variable domain: EPEVTQTPSHQVTQMGQEVILRCVPISNHLYFYWYRQILGQKVEFLVSFYNNEISEKSEIFDDQFSVERPDGSNFTLKIRSTKLEDSAMYFCASTTSGGTDTQYFGPGTRLTVL.

The chain links TRBV6-5 to TRBJ1-2; D is uncertain. Germline lookup yields CDR1 MNHEY and CDR2 SVGAGI. Trimming stripped 5 bases from V and 6 bases from J, with 10 bases between. The CDR3 contains 12 residues. The CDR3 protein is CASSPQTNGYTF. CDR3 nucleotide sequence: TGTGCCAGCAGTCCACAGACAAATGGCTACACCTTC.

The CDR3: CASSESQSGQPQHF. CDR3 nucleotides: TGCGCCAGCAGTGAGTCACAGTCGGGACAGCCCCAGCATTTT. The gene calls are TRBV10-1 and TRBJ1-5; no definite D call. Germline V gene data show CDR1 as WNHNN and CDR2 as SYGVQD (reference sequence). The CDR3 consists of 14 residues. Trimming removed 0 bases at V and 7 bases at J, with 10 bases between.

V usage is TRBV5-5 and J usage is TRBJ2-3; D is uncertain. The CDR3 runs to 13 residues. CDR1 is SGHKS, CDR2 YYEKEE, per germline (reference sequence). The V end was cut by 3 bases, the J end by 1 base, with 6 bases between. The CDR3 is CASSSPGTDTQYF. The CDR3 region has the DNA TGTGCCAGCAGCTCCCCGGGCACAGATACGCAGTATTTT.

In this sample, this clone turned up once. The rearrangement links TRBV3-1 (or the pseudogene TRBV3-2) to TRBJ1-1; 7 positions match TRBD1. The germline V gene encodes CDR1 LGHDT and CDR2 YNNKEL (reference sequence). The CDR3 has 14 amino acids. V lost 5 bases and J lost 6; bases outside the gene matches: 9. This CDR3 reads CASSLQGYVAEAFF. CDR3 bases: TGTGCCAGCAGCTTACAGGGGTACGTCGCTGAAGCTTTCTTT.

V usage is TRBV7-9 and J usage is TRBJ2-5; D remains unclear. V lost 1 base to trimming and J lost 5 bases, with 11 bases between them. The germline V gene encodes CDR1 SEHNR and CDR2 FQNEAQ (reference sequence). The CDR3 covers 14 residues. The chain's CDR3 is CASSLGGPQETQYF. DNA of the CDR3: TGTGCCAGCAGCTTAGGAGGCCCCCAGGAGACCCAGTACTTC.

The gene calls are TRBV6-5 and TRBJ1-1; TRBD1 is a possible D gene (6 bases). The CDR3 consists of 15 residues. The V gene's germline CDR1 is MNHEY and CDR2 SVGAGI. Trimming stripped 5 bases from V and 1 base from J, with 14 bases between. The CDR3 DNA reads TGTGCCAGCAGTAGCTACAGGGCTCGGAACACTGAAGCTTTCTTT. Encoded protein: CASSSYRARNTEAFF.

The rearrangement links TRBV3-1 (or the pseudogene TRBV3-2) to TRBJ1-6; D ambiguous. The germline V and J ends were trimmed by 0 bases and 15 bases, with 21 bases remaining between them. CDR3 length: 16 residues. The germline CDR1 and CDR2 sequences are LGHDT and YNNKEL (reference sequence). CDR3 nucleotide sequence: TGTGCCAGCAGCCAAGATGCTGTCGGCAGGTCCTCAGTCCTCCACTTT. It is translated as CASSQDAVGRSSVLHF.

J is TRBJ1-4 and V is TRBV25-1; D not certain. Per the germline V gene, CDR1 is MGHDK and CDR2 is SYGVNS. The CDR3 has 15 amino acids. V lost 8 bases, J lost 6 bases, and 19 bases lay in between. CDR3: CASAWGAEKYEKLFF. CDR3 nucleotides: TGTGCCAGCGCCTGGGGAGCCGAGAAGTATGAAAAACTGTTTTTT.

This rearrangement joins TRBV6-5 to TRBJ2-2; 7 bases agree with TRBD1. From germline, CDR1 is MNHEY and CDR2 SVGAGI. CDR3 size: 14 residues. Germline trimming cut 6 bases from V and 5 bases from J; bases unmatched to any gene: 6. CDR3 sequence (DNA): TGTGCCAGCAGCCGGGACAGTCAAACCGGGGAGCTGTTTTTT. This gives the protein CASSRDSQTGELFF.

The chain recombines TRBV7-3 with TRBJ2-4; no clear D. CDR3 length: 16 residues. Germline loops: CDR1 SGHTA, CDR2 FQGTGA. Trimming took off 1 base at V and 9 bases at J, with 19 bases between the two ends. DNA for the CDR3: TGTGCCAGCAGCTTAAGGTCTCGGCTAGATGACGGCATTCAGTACTTC. It yields the protein CASSLRSRLDDGIQYF. Filled out from reference TRBV7-3 and TRBJ2-4, the complete variable domain reads GAGVSQTPSNKVTEKGKYVELRCDPISGHTALYWYRQSLGQGPEFLIYFQGTGAADDSGLPNDRFFAVRPEGSVSTLKIQRTERGDSAVYLCASSLRSRLDDGIQYFGAGTRLSVL.

The chain has TRBV3-1 (or the pseudogene TRBV3-2) and TRBJ2-3; D perhaps matches TRBD2 (5 bases). CDR3 length: 15 residues. Per germline, CDR1 LGHDT and CDR2 YNNKEL (reference sequence). Trimming shortened V by 5 bases and J by 2 bases, and 14 bases separated the two germline ends. The CDR3: CASSVSGDTTDTQYF. Here the CDR3 DNA reads TGTGCCAGCAGCGTTTCCGGGGATACCACAGATACGCAGTATTTT.